The present TCR beta chain was sequenced within a study of shared clonotypes between healthy human individuals. The V gene's germline CDR1 is SGHKS and CDR2 YYEKEE (reference sequence). Trimming shortened V by 0 bases and J by 2 bases, and 9 bases separated the two germline ends. The CDR3 contains 15 residues. This was a deep-level run. Authors' data handling: ImmunoSEQ only sent back junction sequences with no quality scores, so filtering was done differently. Assay: immunoSEQ multiplex PCR; the TCRdb copy retains only in-frame clones and omits some. That table furnishes V, J and clone size, whereas the DNA furnished D and trimming. The data show around 440,000 clones, with approximately 77% seen just once and about 12% held by the top ten. Whole-study results and caveats: Investigators expected sequencing depth to affect clonotype sharing among donors.

In this sample, this clone turned up once. The target antigen is unknown. V and J are TRBV5-5 and TRBJ1-3; possibly TRBD1 for D (6 bases). Sequencing input: PBMCs. This receptor was identified in a woman aged 35 to 49 in good health. Some clones in this sample may be carry-over from other donors' samples. This CDR3 reads CASSLDRETGNTIYF. The CDR3 coding sequence is TGTGCCAGCAGCTTGGACAGGGAGACTGGAAACACCATATATTTT.